This entry concerns a single TCR beta chain. Its target is not known. The entirety of the isolated RNA underwent reverse transcription, so expressed TCRB transcripts were sequenced. The protocol was immunoSEQ multiplex PCR, while the TCRdb copy is restricted to in-frame clones and leaves out a portion. The table lists approximately 470,000 clones, about 32% of them singletons. This sample stems from a study of beta chain features in type 1 diabetes. Study results and caveats: People with Type 1 diabetes carried modestly yet significantly shorter TCRB CDR3s in all four CD4+ subsets. More deletions and fewer insertions at VDJ junctions were seen in type 1 diabetes patients.

Each of the CD4+ naive, central memory, regulatory and stem cell-like memory populations was sorted via CD45RO/CCR7/CD25/CD127/CD95/CD27. Sorting gave populations that all exceeded 98% purity. The sample was naive CD4+ T cells from blood. The TCR comes from a man between 18 and 35 years old in good health.

This chain's CDR3 is CASSIRAGELFF. CDR3 in DNA: TGTGCCAGTAGTATCAGGGCCGGGGAGCTGTTTTTT. V and J are TRBV19 and TRBJ2-2, with D possibly TRBD1 on 5 matching bases. In germline, CDR1 is LNHDA, CDR2 SQIVND (reference sequence). This CDR3 comprises 12 residues. V gave up 3 bases and J gave up 6 bases, with 5 bases separating them.